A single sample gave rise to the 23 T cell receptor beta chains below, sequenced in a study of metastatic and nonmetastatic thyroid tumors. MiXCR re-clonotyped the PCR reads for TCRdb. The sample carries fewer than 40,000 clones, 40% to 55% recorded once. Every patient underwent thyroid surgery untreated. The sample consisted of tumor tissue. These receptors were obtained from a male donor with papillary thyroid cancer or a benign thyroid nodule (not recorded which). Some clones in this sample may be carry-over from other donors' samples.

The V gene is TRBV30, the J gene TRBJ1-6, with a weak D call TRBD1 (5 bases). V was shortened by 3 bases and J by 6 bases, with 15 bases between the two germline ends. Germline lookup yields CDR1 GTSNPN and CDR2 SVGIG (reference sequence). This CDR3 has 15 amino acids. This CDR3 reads CAWSGPGRGNSPLHF. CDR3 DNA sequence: TGTGCCTGGAGCGGACCGGGGCGAGGTAATTCACCCCTCCACTTT.

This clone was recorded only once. CDR3 bases: TGTGCCAGCAGCTTGGAGGGAGGGAGCACAGATACGCAGTATTTT. This gives the protein CASSLEGGSTDTQYF. The chain recombines TRBV5-6 with TRBJ2-3; 7 bases map to TRBD2. The J segment lost 0 bases and the V segment lost 0 bases, leaving 1 base of the junction unmatched. The CDR3 is 15 residues long. CDR1 SGHDT and CDR2 YYEEEE come from the germline V gene.

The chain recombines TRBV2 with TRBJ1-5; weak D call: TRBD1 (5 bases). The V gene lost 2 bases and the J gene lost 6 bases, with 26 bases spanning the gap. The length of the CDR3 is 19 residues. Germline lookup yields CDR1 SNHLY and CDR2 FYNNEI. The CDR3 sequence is CASSENMLMGGGITQPQHF. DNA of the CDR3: TGTGCCAGCAGTGAAAACATGCTAATGGGGGGAGGAATAACTCAGCCCCAGCATTTT. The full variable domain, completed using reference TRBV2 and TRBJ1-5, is EPEVTQTPSHQVTQMGQEVILRCVPISNHLYFYWYRQILGQKVEFLVSFYNNEISEKSEIFDDQFSVERPDGSNFTLKIRSTKLEDSAMYFCASSENMLMGGGITQPQHFGDGTRLSIL.

CDR3 loop: CASSFRDMNTEAFF. CDR3 bases: TGCGCCAGCAGCTTCAGGGACATGAACACTGAAGCTTTCTTT. The V gene is TRBV5-1, the J gene TRBJ1-1; D perhaps matches TRBD1 (6 bases). The ends were cut back, 2 bases at V and 0 bases at J, with 8 bases in the middle. The CDR3 contains 14 residues. Looked up from germline, CDR1 is SGHRS and CDR2 is YFSETQ.

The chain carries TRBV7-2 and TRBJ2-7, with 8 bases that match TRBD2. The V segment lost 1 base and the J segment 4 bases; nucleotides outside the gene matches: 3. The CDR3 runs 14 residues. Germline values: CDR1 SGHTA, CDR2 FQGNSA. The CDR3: CASSLGLANYEQYF. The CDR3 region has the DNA TGTGCCAGCAGCTTAGGACTAGCGAATTACGAGCAGTACTTC.

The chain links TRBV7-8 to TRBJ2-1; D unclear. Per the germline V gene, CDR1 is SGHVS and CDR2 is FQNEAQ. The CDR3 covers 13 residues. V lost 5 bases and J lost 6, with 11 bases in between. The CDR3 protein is CASSGRVINEQFF. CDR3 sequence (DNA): TGTGCCAGCAGCGGAAGGGTGATCAATGAGCAGTTCTTC.

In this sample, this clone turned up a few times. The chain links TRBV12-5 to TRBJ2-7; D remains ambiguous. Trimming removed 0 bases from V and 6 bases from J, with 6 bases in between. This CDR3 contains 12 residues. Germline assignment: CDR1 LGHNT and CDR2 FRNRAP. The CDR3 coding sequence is TGTGCTAGTGGTTTGGTACTGGGCGAGCAGTACTTC. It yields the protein CASGLVLGEQYF.

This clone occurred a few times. CDR3 loop: CSARDTLRDTDTQYF. The CDR3 region has the DNA TGCAGTGCTAGAGATACGTTACGAGACACAGATACGCAGTATTTT. This chain uses TRBV20-1 with TRBJ2-3; D is undetermined. Trimming cost V 0 bases and J 2 bases, with 12 bases left between them. The germline V gene has CDR1 DFQATT and CDR2 SNEGSKA (reference sequence). The CDR3 length is 15 residues.

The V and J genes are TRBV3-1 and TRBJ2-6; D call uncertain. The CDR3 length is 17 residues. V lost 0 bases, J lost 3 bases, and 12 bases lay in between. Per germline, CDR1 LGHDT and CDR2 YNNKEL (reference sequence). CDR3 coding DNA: TGTGCCAGCAGCCAAGAATTCACCCGACTTGGGGCCAACGTCCTGACTTTC. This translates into CASSQEFTRLGANVLTF.

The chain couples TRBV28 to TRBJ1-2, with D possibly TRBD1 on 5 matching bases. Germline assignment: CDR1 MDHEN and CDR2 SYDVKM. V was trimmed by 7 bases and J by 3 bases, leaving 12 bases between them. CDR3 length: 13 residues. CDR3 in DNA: TGTGCCAGCACAGGGTCGAACGACTATGGCTACACCTTC. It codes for CASTGSNDYGYTF.

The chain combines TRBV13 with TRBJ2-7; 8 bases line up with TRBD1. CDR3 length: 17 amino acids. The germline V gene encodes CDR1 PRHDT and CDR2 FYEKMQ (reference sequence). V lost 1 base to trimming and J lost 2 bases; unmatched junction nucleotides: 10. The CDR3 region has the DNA TGTGCCAGCAGCTTAGAAAGACGGCGGGACAGGACCTACGAGCAGTACTTC. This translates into CASSLERRRDRTYEQYF.

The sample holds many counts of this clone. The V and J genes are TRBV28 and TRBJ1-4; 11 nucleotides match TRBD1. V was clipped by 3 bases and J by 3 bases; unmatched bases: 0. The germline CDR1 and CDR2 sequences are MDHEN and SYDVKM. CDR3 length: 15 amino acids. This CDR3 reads CASSLGQGANEKLFF. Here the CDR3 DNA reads TGTGCCAGCAGTTTGGGACAGGGGGCTAATGAAAAACTGTTTTTT.

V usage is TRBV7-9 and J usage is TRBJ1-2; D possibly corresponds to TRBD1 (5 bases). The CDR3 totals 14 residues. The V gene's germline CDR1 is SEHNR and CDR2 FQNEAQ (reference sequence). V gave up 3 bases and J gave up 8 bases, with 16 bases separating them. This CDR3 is CASSLGGTPTGYTF. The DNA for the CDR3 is TGTGCCAGCAGCTTGGGGGGGACGCCGACCGGCTACACCTTC.

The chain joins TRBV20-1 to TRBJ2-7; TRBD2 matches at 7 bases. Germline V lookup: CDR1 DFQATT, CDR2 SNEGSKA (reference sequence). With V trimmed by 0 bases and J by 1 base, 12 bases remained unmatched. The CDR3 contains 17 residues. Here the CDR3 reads CSARDLSAGILSYEQYF. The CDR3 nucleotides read TGCAGTGCTAGAGATCTCTCAGCGGGAATACTATCCTACGAGCAGTACTTC.

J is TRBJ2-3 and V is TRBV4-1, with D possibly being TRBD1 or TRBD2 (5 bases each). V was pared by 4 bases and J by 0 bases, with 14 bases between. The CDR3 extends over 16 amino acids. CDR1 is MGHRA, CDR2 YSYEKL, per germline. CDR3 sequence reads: CASSLIGTPSTDTQYF. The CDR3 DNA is TGCGCCAGCAGCCTTATAGGGACCCCTAGCACAGATACGCAGTATTTT.

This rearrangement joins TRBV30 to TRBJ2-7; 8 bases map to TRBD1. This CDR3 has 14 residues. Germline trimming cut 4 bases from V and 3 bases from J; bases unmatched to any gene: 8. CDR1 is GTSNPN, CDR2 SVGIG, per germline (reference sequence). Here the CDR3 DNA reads TGTGCCTGGAAAGGAGACAGGGGTAACTACGAGCAGTACTTC. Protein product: CAWKGDRGNYEQYF.

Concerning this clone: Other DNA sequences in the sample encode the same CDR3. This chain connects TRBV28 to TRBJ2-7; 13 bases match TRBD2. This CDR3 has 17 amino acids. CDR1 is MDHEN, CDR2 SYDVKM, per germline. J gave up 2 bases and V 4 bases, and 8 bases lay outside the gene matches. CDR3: CASSYTTGTSGAYEQYV. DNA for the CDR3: TGTGCCAGCAGTTACACTACCGGGACTAGCGGGGCCTACGAGCAGTACGTC.

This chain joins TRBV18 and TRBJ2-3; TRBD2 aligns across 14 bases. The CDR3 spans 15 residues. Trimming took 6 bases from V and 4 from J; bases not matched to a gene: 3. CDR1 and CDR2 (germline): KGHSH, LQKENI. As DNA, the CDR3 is TGTGCCAGCTCCGGGACTAGCGGGAGTCCAGATACGCAGTATTTT. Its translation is CASSGTSGSPDTQYF.

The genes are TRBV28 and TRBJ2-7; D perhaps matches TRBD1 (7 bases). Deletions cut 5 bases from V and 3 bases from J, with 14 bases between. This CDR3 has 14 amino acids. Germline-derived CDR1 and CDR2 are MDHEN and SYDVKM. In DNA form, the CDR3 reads TGTGCCAGCAGTCTCAACAGGGGACTCTACGAGCAGTACTTC. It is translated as CASSLNRGLYEQYF. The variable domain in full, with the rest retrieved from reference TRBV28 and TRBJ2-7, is DVKVTQSSRYLVKRTGEKVFLECVQDMDHENMFWYRQDPGLGLRLIYFSYDVKMKEKGDIPEGYSVSREKKERFSLILESASTNQTSMYLCASSLNRGLYEQYFGPGTRLTVT.

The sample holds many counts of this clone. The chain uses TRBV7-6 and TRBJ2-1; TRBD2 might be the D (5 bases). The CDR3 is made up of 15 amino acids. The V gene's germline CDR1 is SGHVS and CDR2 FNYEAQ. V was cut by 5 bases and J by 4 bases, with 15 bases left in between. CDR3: CASSPGSGPYNEQFF. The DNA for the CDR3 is TGTGCCAGCAGCCCAGGCAGCGGCCCGTACAATGAGCAGTTCTTC.

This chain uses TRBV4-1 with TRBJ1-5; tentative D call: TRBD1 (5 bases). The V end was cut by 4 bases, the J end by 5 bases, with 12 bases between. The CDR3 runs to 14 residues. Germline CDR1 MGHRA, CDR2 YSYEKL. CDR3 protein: CASSPGRGDQPQHF. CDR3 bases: TGCGCCAGCAGCCCTGGACGGGGCGATCAGCCCCAGCATTTT.

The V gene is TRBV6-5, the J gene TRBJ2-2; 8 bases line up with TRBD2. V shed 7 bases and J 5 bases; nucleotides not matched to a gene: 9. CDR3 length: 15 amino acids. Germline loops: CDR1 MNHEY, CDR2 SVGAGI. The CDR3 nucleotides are TGTGCCAGCAATTCCGGGGGGGGAGGAACCGGGGAGCTGTTTTTT. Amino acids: CASNSGGGGTGELFF.

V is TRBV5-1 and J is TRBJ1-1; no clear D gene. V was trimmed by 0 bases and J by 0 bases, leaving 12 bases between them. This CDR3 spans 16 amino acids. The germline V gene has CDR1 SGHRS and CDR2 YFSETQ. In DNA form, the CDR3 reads TGCGCCAGCAGCTTGGAGTATGGGTCGGTGAACACTGAAGCTTTCTTT. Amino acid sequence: CASSLEYGSVNTEAFF. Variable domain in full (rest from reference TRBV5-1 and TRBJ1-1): KAGVTQTPRYLIKTRGQQVTLSCSPISGHRSVSWYQQTPGQGLQFLFEYFSETQRNKGNFPGRFSGRQFSNSRSEMNVSTLELGDSALYLCASSLEYGSVNTEAFFGQGTRLTVV.